This T cell receptor (beta chain) was identified in a study of cytotoxic CD8 clonotypes in ibrutinib-treated CLL. Whole-study context: Response sampling took place at median roughly twelve months of treatment, range 6 to 36. Study-level points and caveats: The study found baseline clonality above age-matched healthy donors, tracking circulating CD8+ T-cell counts. There were few public clonotypes, and on treatment they contracted or stayed stable.

Concerning this clone itself: As yet, its antigen is unknown.

T cells were sequenced at a targeted depth of 1 in 200,000 to 1 in 1 million. The protocol was immunoSEQ multiplex PCR, while the TCRdb copy is restricted to in-frame clones and leaves out a portion. The sample carries about 160,000 clones, 84% recorded once. CDR3 size: 19 residues. Trimming removed 1 base at V and 0 bases at J, with 21 bases between. Germline-derived CDR1 and CDR2 are SEHNR and FQNEAQ (reference sequence). This sequence originates from a human donor with chronic lymphocytic leukemia. V and J are TRBV7-9 and TRBJ1-1, with unresolved D. Sequenced here: PBMCs, sampled after 24 months of ibrutinib treatment. The CDR3 here is CASSLGINLNRLMNTEAFF. The CDR3 DNA sequence: TGTGCCAGCAGCTTAGGGATAAACCTAAACCGACTAATGAACACTGAAGCTTTCTTT.